The rows below give T cell receptor beta chains drawn from one sample of a study of STAT5B mutations in CD4+ large granular lymphocyte leukemia. Here immunoSEQ multiplex PCR was the method, and the copy in TCRdb shows in-frame clones only, minus some. The sample has tens of thousands of clones, 65% to 85% seen once. The material sequenced was CD4+ T cells from blood buffy coats. These receptors all come from a human donor in good health. The CDR3 runs from the conserved cysteine through the conserved F or W. A D gene is named only where the DNA matches it firmly. Only some rows state a clone size, as once, few, many or a class for expanded clones.

TRBV2	TRBJ2-7	-	-	CATQSWVSYEQYF	TGTGCCACCCAGTCATGGGTATCCTACGAGCAGTACTTC
TRBV11-3	TRBJ2-1	-	-	CASSLDRGDHEQFF	TGTGCCAGCAGCTTAGACAGAGGGGACCATGAGCAGTTCTTC
TRBV6-5	TRBJ1-2	-	-	CASSYGGFDGYTF	TGTGCCAGCAGTTACGGGGGGTTCGATGGCTACACCTTC
TRBV10-2	TRBJ1-3	-	once	CASSESRANTIYF	TGCGCCAGCAGTGAGAGTAGGGCGAACACCATATATTTT
TRBV7-9	TRBJ1-1	-	-	CASSLMNTEAFF	TGTGCCAGCAGCCTTATGAACACTGAAGCTTTCTTT
TRBV30	TRBJ1-2	-	-	CAWSVQGKGYTF	TGTGCCTGGAGTGTCCAGGGGAAAGGCTACACCTTC
TRBV27	TRBJ2-5	TRBD1	once	CASSLRAGGETQYF	TGTGCCAGCAGTTTACGGGCAGGGGGCGAGACCCAGTACTTC
TRBV7-2	TRBJ2-1	TRBD2	once	CASSRRGTSVYNEQFF	TGTGCCAGCAGCCGACGAGGGACTAGCGTCTACAATGAGCAGTTCTTC
TRBV21-1	TRBJ2-5	-	-	CASITDDQSEVKETQYF	TGTGCCAGCATAACGGACGATCAATCAGAGGTTAAAGAGACCCAGTACTTC
TRBV5-1	TRBJ2-1	TRBD2	few	CASSPLAGGSTTAHEQFF	TGCGCCAGCAGCCCCCTAGCGGGGGGGTCGACCACCGCCCATGAGCAGTTCTTC
TRBV6-6	TRBJ1-1	-	-	CASSQLRDVSEAFF	TGTGCCAGCAGTCAATTACGGGACGTCTCTGAAGCTTTCTTT
TRBV10-3	TRBJ1-2	-	-	CAISERGVGDNYGYTF	TGTGCCATCAGTGAGAGGGGGGTAGGAGATAACTATGGCTACACCTTC
TRBV6-5	TRBJ1-5	-	-	CASSTGRDNQPQHF	TGTGCCAGCAGTACGGGACGGGACAATCAGCCCCAGCATTTT
TRBV9	TRBJ2-7	-	-	CASSVEEGRGMQYF	TGTGCCAGCAGCGTAGAGGAGGGACGCGGTATGCAGTACTTC
TRBV5-6	TRBJ2-7	-	few	CASSASVQGSYEQYF	TGTGCCAGCAGCGCCTCCGTCCAGGGCTCCTACGAGCAGTACTTC
TRBV5-1	TRBJ1-1	TRBD1	-	CASSTNGDRGTEAFF	TGCGCCAGCAGCACCAACGGGGACAGGGGAACTGAAGCTTTCTTT
TRBV10-3	TRBJ2-7	-	once	CATSGSGAKSYEQYF	TGTGCCACCTCAGGATCGGGGGCGAAATCCTACGAGCAGTACTTC
TRBV10-2	TRBJ1-3	-	-	CASSEIGGESSGNTIYF	TGCGCCAGCAGTGAGATTGGTGGGGAGAGCTCTGGAAACACCATATATTTT
TRBV6-1	TRBJ1-4	TRBD1	-	CASSEGQGWGKLFF	TGTGCCAGCAGTGAAGGACAGGGGTGGGGAAAACTGTTTTTT
TRBV7-2	TRBJ2-6	-	-	CASSLGGGTNSGANVLTF	TGTGCCAGCAGCTTAGGCGGTGGGACCAACTCTGGGGCCAACGTCCTGACTTTC
TRBV19	TRBJ1-3	TRBD1	once	CASSGGQSSGNTIYF	TGTGCCAGTAGTGGGGGACAGAGCTCTGGAAACACCATATATTTT
TRBV19	TRBJ2-3	-	-	CASSILAGTDTQYF	TGTGCCAGTAGTATCTTAGCGGGCACAGATACGCAGTATTTT
TRBV5-1	TRBJ1-1	-	-	CASSSLRVNTEAFF	TGCGCCAGCAGCTCGCTTCGGGTGAACACTGAAGCTTTCTTT
TRBV6-1	TRBJ2-1	TRBD2	-	CASSEGLAGGQNEQFF	TGTGCCAGCAGTGAAGGACTAGCGGGGGGGCAGAATGAGCAGTTCTTC
TRBV5-1	TRBJ2-3	-	-	CASSLKGPTDTQYF	TGCGCCAGCAGCTTGAAGGGCCCCACAGATACGCAGTATTTT
TRBV9	TRBJ1-1	-	-	CASSVYRNTEAFF	TGTGCCAGCAGCGTCTACCGCAACACTGAAGCTTTCTTT
TRBV7-2	TRBJ2-5	-	-	CASSALETQYF	TGTGCCAGCAGCGCCCTAGAGACCCAGTACTTC
TRBV9	TRBJ2-1	TRBD2	-	CASSVGTSGSPYNEQFF	TGTGCCAGCAGCGTAGGGACTAGCGGGAGCCCATACAATGAGCAGTTCTTC
TRBV18	TRBJ2-5	TRBD2	-	CASSSSGSQETQYF	TGTGCCAGCTCATCTAGCGGGAGCCAAGAGACCCAGTACTTC
TRBV6-1	TRBJ1-3	TRBD1	few	CASSEGLGQPRRNTIYF	TGTGCCAGCAGTGAAGGTCTGGGACAGCCAAGAAGAAACACCATATATTTT
TRBV6-5	TRBJ1-5	TRBD1	-	CASRTGQFMPQHF	TGTGCCAGCAGGACAGGGCAGTTTATGCCCCAGCATTTT
TRBV5-4	TRBJ1-1	-	-	CASSLRLTNTEAFF	TGTGCCAGCAGCTTGCGGCTGACCAACACTGAAGCTTTCTTT
TRBV29-1	TRBJ1-1	-	-	CSVTTQGVNTEAFF	TGCAGCGTTACAACTCAGGGTGTGAACACTGAAGCTTTCTTT
TRBV27	TRBJ2-6	-	-	CASSKPGSGANVLTF	TGTGCCAGCAGTAAGCCAGGGTCGGGGGCCAACGTCCTGACTTTC
TRBV2	TRBJ2-1	TRBD1	-	CASWDRGPYNEQFF	TGTGCCAGCTGGGACAGGGGCCCCTACAATGAGCAGTTCTTC
TRBV7-9	TRBJ2-1	TRBD1	-	CASSLGGQGRHNEQFF	TGTGCCAGCAGCTTAGGGGGACAGGGTAGGCACAATGAGCAGTTCTTC
TRBV5-6	TRBJ1-2	-	few	CASSPGTGTRGYTF	TGTGCCAGCAGCCCCGGGACGGGAACTAGGGGCTACACCTTC
TRBV4-2	TRBJ2-3	TRBD2	-	CASSSLGQVGGPQDTQYF	TGTGCCAGCAGCTCGCTCGGTCAGGTGGGAGGGCCCCAAGATACGCAGTATTTT
TRBV5-1	TRBJ2-7	TRBD1	-	CASSLHRGNEQYF	TGCGCCAGCAGCTTACACAGGGGAAACGAGCAGTACTTC
TRBV2	TRBJ1-1	-	-	CASSESPTEAFF	TGTGCCAGCAGTGAGTCCCCCACTGAAGCTTTCTTT
TRBV2	TRBJ2-7	-	-	CASELRGQQYF	TGTGCCAGCGAACTTCGGGGCCAGCAGTACTTC
TRBV30	TRBJ1-3	-	-	CAWSVREIGLRGVRNTIYF	TGTGCCTGGAGTGTACGAGAAATTGGCCTACGAGGAGTCAGAAACACCATATATTTT
TRBV10-1	TRBJ2-7	TRBD1	few	CASSESRTGEQYF	TGCGCCAGCAGTGAGTCTAGGACAGGCGAGCAGTACTTC
TRBV7-3	TRBJ1-1	TRBD1	-	CASSSRQGAQAFF	TGTGCCAGCAGCTCGAGACAGGGGGCTCAAGCTTTCTTT
TRBV6-5	TRBJ1-3	-	-	CASSYNLFSGNTIYF	TGTGCCAGCAGTTACAACTTATTCTCTGGAAACACCATATATTTT
TRBV7-6	TRBJ2-2	TRBD2	once	CASRRIAGTTGELFF	TGTGCCAGCAGACGCATAGCGGGGACCACCGGGGAGCTGTTTTTT
TRBV11-3	TRBJ2-7	-	-	CASSFGQFREQYF	TGTGCCAGCAGCTTCGGCCAGTTCCGCGAGCAGTACTTC
TRBV6-1	TRBJ1-4	-	-	CASSEAGRSAANEKLFF	TGTGCCAGCAGTGAAGCGGGCCGTTCCGCGGCTAATGAAAAACTGTTTTTT
TRBV2	TRBJ2-5	TRBD2	-	CASSVTSGGGETQYF	TGTGCCAGCAGCGTGACTAGCGGGGGCGGGGAGACCCAGTACTTC
TRBV29-1	TRBJ2-7	-	-	CSVSQGIHEQYF	TGCAGCGTTTCACAGGGTATCCACGAGCAGTACTTC
TRBV11-2	TRBJ2-3	-	-	CASSLDLGDTQYF	TGTGCCAGCAGCTTAGATTTGGGGGATACGCAGTATTTT
TRBV30	TRBJ1-4	-	few	CAWSVGGGNEKLFF	TGTGCCTGGAGTGTGGGGGGGGGTAATGAAAAACTGTTTTTT
TRBV6-1	TRBJ2-2	-	-	CASSESVGAGELFF	TGTGCCAGCAGTGAATCTGTGGGGGCCGGGGAGCTGTTTTTT
TRBV27	TRBJ2-3	-	-	CASSRRGADTQYF	TGTGCCAGCAGCCGGCGGGGAGCAGATACGCAGTATTTT
TRBV5-4	TRBJ2-7	TRBD1	-	CASSLQSGTGIEQYF	TGTGCCAGCAGTCTACAATCCGGGACAGGGATCGAGCAGTACTTC
TRBV7-9	TRBJ2-2	-	-	CASSSGKRPGELFF	TGTGCCAGCAGCTCGGGCAAACGACCCGGGGAGCTGTTTTTT
TRBV7-9	TRBJ1-2	TRBD1	-	CASSLESAGGGYTF	TGTGCCAGCAGCTTAGAATCGGCAGGGGGCGGCTACACCTTC